This T cell receptor (beta chain) was captured by sequencing in a study of blood T cell repertoires in COVID-19. CDR1 and CDR2 from the germline V gene are SGHRS and YFSETQ. The CDR3 length is 13 residues. Trimming removed 2 bases from V and 5 bases from J, with 8 bases in between. In the authors' methods: Nucleated cell counts were estimated from reference gene primer amplification. TCRdb's table, derived via immunoSEQ multiplex PCR, lists solely in-frame clones and lacks some. D and trimming come from the DNA, and the V and J calls and clone size come from that table. The table records under 200,000 clones, approximately 87% of them present only once.

The sequence derives from a man between 18 and 29 years old with active or convalescent COVID-19. Sample: peripheral blood. The chain combines TRBV5-1 with TRBJ2-1; D uncertain. Here the CDR3 reads CASSFSENNEQFF. Written as DNA, the CDR3 is TGCGCCAGCAGCTTCTCGGAGAACAATGAGCAGTTCTTC. Based on the CDR3 plus reference TRBV5-1 and TRBJ2-1, the full variable domain is KAGVTQTPRYLIKTRGQQVTLSCSPISGHRSVSWYQQTPGQGLQFLFEYFSETQRNKGNFPGRFSGRQFSNSRSEMNVSTLELGDSALYLCASSFSENNEQFFGPGTRLTVL.